This T cell receptor beta chain was obtained from a study of T-cell reconstitution after alpha-beta-depleted transplantation in children (dated by TCRdb to 2015 to 2016). For the wider study: T-cell immune reconstitution after TCRalphabeta/CD19-depleted allogeneic hematopoietic cell transplantation in children was quantitatively tracked in the study by means of TCR repertoire profiling. Here is what the overall study found, with its caveats: The apparently early alphabetaT-cell count recovery about two months after transplant was reportedly dependent on only several hundred rapidly expanded clones derived from non-depleted graft cells. In some patients, the high TCRbeta diversity seen at day 60 was put down to recipient T cells and intrathymic progenitors that had survived conditioning. Over the following months the frequencies of hyperexpanded clones went down, and after one year T-cell counts and TCRbeta diversity were mostly credited to newly produced T cells.

This clonotype has at least ten counts. The target of this receptor is not known. Base qualities are not recorded, but no much larger clone differs from it by a single base. The CDR3 has 17 amino acids, counting the end cysteine and phenylalanine. CDR3 DNA is the only sequence kept; it has 51 bases, read in frame from the first base. The sample's treatment or condition label, decoded: allogeneic hematopoietic cell transplantation with graft depleted of TCRalphabeta T cells and CD19 B cells. TCRalphabeta/CD19-depleted allogeneic hematopoietic cell grafts were given to the transplant recipients, all of whom were children. Libraries were built with PCR. The reads were generated on an Illumina HiSeq 2500. To normalize quantification of the TCRbeta repertoire, the TCR libraries were built with molecular barcoding that relied on unique molecular identifiers. In TCRdb, the public reads were trimmed at Q25 with fastp and aligned with MiXCR, with productive beta chains retained. Each CDR3 protein appears once, grouped with its most common genes and DNA. The sample table contains about 870,000 distinct CDR3 sequences; only one count was recorded for about 15% of them. The ten most abundant clones make up 5% of the sample.

This TCR derives from a male patient younger than 18 who had a stem cell transplant for acute lymphoblastic leukemia, so the T cells may come from the graft donor. The rearrangement joined TRBV21-1 to TRBJ1-5; the table's D gene call, TRBD1, was not cross checked with the DNA. TRBV21-1 is a known pseudogene. The sample consisted of PBMCs, mostly from graft donor cells, taken 360 days after TCRalphabeta/CD19-depleted stem cell transplant. The CDR3 protein sequence reads: CASSKATDGPGNQPQHF. The bases are TGTGCCAGCAGCAAAGCGACAGATGGGCCCGGGAATCAGCCCCAGCATTTT.